The 13 T cell receptor beta chains reported below all come from one sample, sequenced in a study of T cells in Graves' hyperthyroidism and ophthalmopathy. It was RNA transcripts that yielded the amplified TCR beta CDR3 regions. First-round RT-PCR of the TCR CDR3 relied on the HTBI primer set. TCRdb used MiXCR to reprocess the multiplex PCR reads, holding one entry per CDR3 protein. The sample lists about 200,000 distinct CDR3 sequences, roughly 15% occurring once. Material: blood. The receptors here all came from a man in his fifties or sixties with Graves' hyperthyroidism.

The chain recombines TRBV9 with TRBJ2-5, with D possibly matching TRBD1 (6 bases). Per germline, CDR1 SGDLS and CDR2 YYNGEE. The CDR3 covers 14 residues. Between the trimmed V and J ends, which lost 0 bases and 3 bases, there was a span of 9 bases. The CDR3 DNA reads as TGTGCCAGCAGCGTAGAACAGGGAGAAGAGACCCAGTACTTC. Translated, it gives CASSVEQGEETQYF.

This clonotype was seen a few times. This chain links TRBV5-8 with TRBJ2-5; D might be TRBD2 (5 bases). In germline, CDR1 is SGHTS, CDR2 YDEGEE. This CDR3 contains 12 residues. V shed 4 bases and J shed 5 bases, with 9 bases lying between them. CDR3 region: CASSPASETQYF. DNA of the CDR3: TGTGCCAGCAGCCCGGCTAGCGAGACCCAGTACTTC.

The chain has TRBV6-5 and TRBJ1-1; maybe TRBD1 (5 bases). CDR3 length: 14 amino acids. Trimming removed 0 bases from V and 4 bases from J, with 9 bases in between. Germline CDR1 MNHEY, CDR2 SVGAGI. The CDR3 region has the DNA TGTGCCAGCAGTTACTCGAGGGGCGGCACTGAAGCTTTCTTT. Translated: CASSYSRGGTEAFF.

The chain employs TRBV5-5 and TRBJ1-2; 10 bases are shared with TRBD1. Losses at the gene ends were 3 bases for V and 8 bases for J; bases not matched to a gene: 10. The CDR3 is 15 amino acids. Germline V lookup: CDR1 SGHKS, CDR2 YYEKEE (reference sequence). The CDR3 here is CASSSTSGTGEGYTF. CDR3 sequence (DNA): TGTGCCAGCAGCTCTACCTCCGGGACAGGGGAGGGCTACACCTTC.

This clonotype was recorded many times. This rearrangement joins TRBV5-1 to TRBJ2-2; 13 nucleotides match TRBD2. The CDR3 contains 19 residues. Trimming removed 1 base from V and 6 bases from J; junction bases left unmatched: 12. CDR1 and CDR2 (germline): SGHRS, YFSETQ. This CDR3 reads CASSLLLRTSGSNAGELFF. The CDR3 nucleotides are TGCGCCAGCAGCTTGCTCTTAAGGACTAGCGGGAGTAACGCCGGGGAGCTGTTTTTT.

This clonotype occurred many times. The chain carries TRBV27 and TRBJ2-1, with TRBD2 matching 8 bases. Trimming cost V 8 bases and J 15 bases; bases outside gene matches: 15. This CDR3 has 13 amino acids. In germline, CDR1 is MNHEY, CDR2 SMNVEV (reference sequence). The CDR3 here is CASGLAGSFVWFF. The CDR3 DNA reads as TGTGCCAGCGGGCTAGCGGGTAGCTTTGTGTGGTTCTTC.

V usage is TRBV25-1 and J usage is TRBJ2-5; TRBD2 aligns across 14 bases. There are 17 residues in the CDR3. The V segment lost 9 bases and the J segment 2 bases; nucleotides outside the gene matches: 11. Germline assignment: CDR1 MGHDK and CDR2 SYGVNS. In DNA form, the CDR3 reads TGTGCCAGTACCGGGACTAGCGGGAGTTTGGGTCAAGAGACCCAGTACTTC. Amino acids: CASTGTSGSLGQETQYF.

The table lists this clonotype with many counts. The chain is built from TRBV5-5 and TRBJ2-3, with TRBD2 matching over 7 bases. Germline V CDR1 and CDR2: SGHKS, YYEKEE (reference sequence). The CDR3 has 16 residues. With 1 base clipped from V and 6 bases from J, the junction kept 11 bases outside the gene matches. DNA of the CDR3: TGTGCCAGCAGCTTGAGGGACTACCGGACTCCTGATACGCAGTATTTT. Its translation: CASSLRDYRTPDTQYF. Drawing the rest from reference TRBV5-5 and TRBJ2-3, the complete variable domain is DAGVTQSPTHLIKTRGQQVTLRCSPISGHKSVSWYQQVLGQGPQFIFQYYEKEERGRGNFPDRFSARQFPNYSSELNVNALLLGDSALYLCASSLRDYRTPDTQYFGPGTRLTVL.

This chain joins TRBV4-3 and TRBJ2-7; D perhaps matches TRBD1 (6 bases). Per the germline V gene, CDR1 is LGHNA and CDR2 is YSLEER. The germline V and J ends were trimmed by 3 bases and 3 bases, with 9 bases remaining between them. The CDR3 totals 13 residues. CDR3 sequence: CASSHTDSYEQYV. The DNA for the CDR3 is TGCGCCAGCAGCCACACGGACAGCTACGAGCAGTACGTC.

Concerning this clonotype: A much larger clone is a single base away; this may be a read error. The rearrangement links TRBV20-1 to TRBJ2-5; a weak D match, TRBD2 (6 bases). Germline lookup yields CDR1 DFQATT and CDR2 SNEGSKA (reference sequence). The ends were cut back, 5 bases at V and 1 base at J, with 17 bases in the middle. The CDR3 totals 15 residues. The CDR3 DNA reads as TGCAGTGCTTTTTCTAGCGAGAGAGCCCAAGAGACCCAGTACTTC. Translation: CSAFSSERAQETQYF.

The gene calls are TRBV7-2 and TRBJ1-3, with D perhaps TRBD1 (6 bases). V was clipped by 5 bases and J by 3 bases, with 11 bases between them. Germline V gene lookup returns CDR1 SGHTA and CDR2 FQGNSA. This CDR3 comprises 14 residues. The CDR3 region has the DNA TGTGCCAGCAGCACACAGGGTTTTGGAAACACCATATATTTT. As protein: CASSTQGFGNTIYF.

The chain joins TRBV2 to TRBJ2-1, with 8 nucleotides matching TRBD2. Germline-derived CDR1 and CDR2 are SNHLY and FYNNEI. CDR3 size: 16 residues. Germline trimming cut 3 bases from V and 2 bases from J; bases unmatched to any gene: 6. CDR3 amino acids: CASSEAAGATYNEQFF. CDR3 nucleotides: TGTGCCAGCAGTGAGGCAGCGGGAGCCACCTACAATGAGCAGTTCTTC.

The genes are TRBV2 and TRBJ2-2; unclear D gene. Germline V lookup: CDR1 SNHLY, CDR2 FYNNEI. CDR3 length equals 15 residues. V was pared by 1 base and J by 2 bases, with 8 bases between. CDR3 protein: CASSEEGVNTGELFF. The CDR3 nucleotides read TGTGCCAGCAGTGAAGAGGGTGTTAACACCGGGGAGCTGTTTTTT. Full variable domain (rest looked up from reference TRBV2 and TRBJ2-2): EPEVTQTPSHQVTQMGQEVILRCVPISNHLYFYWYRQILGQKVEFLVSFYNNEISEKSEIFDDQFSVERPDGSNFTLKIRSTKLEDSAMYFCASSEEGVNTGELFFGEGSRLTVL.